This T cell receptor (beta chain) was recorded in a study of cytomegalovirus exposure and HLA in healthy donors. Primers: 60 Vbeta forward and 13 Jbeta reverse. Generated by immunoSEQ multiplex PCR, the TCRdb table keeps only in-frame clones and is missing some. The sample lists roughly 190,000 clones; 77% were seen once. This clone came up many times. The antigen remains unidentified. Study-wide results and limits: In vitro testing confirmed a few CMV-associated chains as specific for CMV antigens. Generally TCR sequences proved uncommon, though certain public TCRs appeared in numerous donors.

Trimming removed 4 bases from V and 13 bases from J, with 16 bases in between. There are 13 residues in the CDR3. The germline gives CDR1 SNHLY, CDR2 FYNNEI. The chain recombines TRBV2 with TRBJ1-4; D may be TRBD1 (6 bases). Sequenced: PBMCs. The source is a woman aged 25 to 45 in good health and CMV-seropositive. The CDR3 DNA reads TGTGCCAGCAGTGGAGGGACAACCCTACTACTGTTTTTT. Translation gives CASSGGTTLLLFF. The entire variable domain, with the rest obtained from reference TRBV2 and TRBJ1-4, is as follows: EPEVTQTPSHQVTQMGQEVILRCVPISNHLYFYWYRQILGQKVEFLVSFYNNEISEKSEIFDDQFSVERPDGSNFTLKIRSTKLEDSAMYFCASSGGTTLLLFFGSGTQLSVL.